This T cell receptor beta chain was observed in a study of lymphopenia after photon versus proton radiotherapy. Study conclusions and caveats: Post-nadir diversity loss with photons came from oligoclonal expansion, particularly CD8+ Temra cells. In patients who died, overall survival fell as post-nadir TCR diversity dropped more. Authors raise, but do not show, better survival with proton therapy.

Sequencing used immunoSEQ multiplex PCR; TCRdb keeps in-frame clones, though not all of them. The sample lists 55,000 to 70,000 clones, under 95% occurring once. With respect to this clone: The target antigen is unknown.

Deletions cut 0 bases from V and 4 bases from J, with 7 bases between. There are 13 residues in the CDR3. The germline gives CDR1 SGDLS, CDR2 YYNGEE. The clonotype comes from a middle-aged woman with cholangiocarcinoma. The sample here was peripheral blood, taken from a patient treated with photon-based radiotherapy. J is TRBJ1-2 and V is TRBV9, with a weak D call TRBD1 (6 bases). CDR3 protein: CASSVAGAYGYTF. As DNA, the CDR3 is TGTGCCAGCAGCGTAGCAGGGGCCTATGGCTACACCTTC.